Below, one T cell receptor (beta chain) is given with its context. The antigen remains undetermined. V shed 5 bases, J shed 2 bases, and the junction held 3 bases outside the gene matches. The germline gives CDR1 MNHNS, CDR2 SASEGT. This CDR3 has 14 residues. Bulk PBMC genomic DNA spanned ten immunoSEQ deep plates. Here immunoSEQ multiplex PCR was the method, and the copy in TCRdb shows in-frame clones only, minus some. This sample has about 480,000 clones, with approximately 79% found just once. This specimen belongs to a study of shared clonotypes between healthy human individuals. Across the whole study: The donors, a couple of women and three men, were aged 18 to 49.

Regarding the study as a whole: Only blood was sampled, and tissue TCR repertoires likely differ from blood ones.

The TCR comes from a woman in her thirties or forties in good health. Some clones in this sample may be carry-over from other donors' samples. The sample was PBMCs. V gene TRBV6-1 combines with J gene TRBJ1-5; TRBD1 matches 7 bases. The CDR3 DNA sequence: TGTGCCAGCAGTCGGACAGGCGGCAATCAGCCCCAGCATTTT. Translation: CASSRTGGNQPQHF.